This is a list of T cell receptor beta chains from one sample in a study of blood T cell repertoires in COVID-19. Produced via immunoSEQ multiplex PCR; TCRdb's table is partial and in-frame only. The table has around 150,000 clones, 70% to 85% seen once. The material sequenced was peripheral blood. The receptors were gathered from a woman in her thirties or forties with COVID-19, enrolled during active disease. Both conserved end residues are part of each CDR3. Fields, in order: CDR3 protein, CDR3 DNA, D gene, J gene, clone size, V gene. The D gene is left open where the match is weak. The size field is filled for only some rows; it gives once, few, many or a size class.

cdr3_aa: CASSLDLGQPQETQYF
cdr3_nt: TGTGCCAGCAGCTTAGATCTGGGACAGCCCCAAGAGACCCAGTACTTC
d_call: TRBD1
j_call: TRBJ2-5
clone_size: few
v_call: TRBV11-2

cdr3_aa: CASSVAGGQGTQYF
cdr3_nt: TGTGCCAGCAGCGTAGCGGGAGGCCAGGGGACCCAGTACTTC
d_call: TRBD2
j_call: TRBJ2-5
clone_size: once
v_call: TRBV9

cdr3_aa: CASSHLAGVTGELFF
cdr3_nt: TGTGCCAGCAGCCATTTGGCGGGGGTAACCGGGGAGCTGTTTTTT
d_call: TRBD2
j_call: TRBJ2-2
clone_size: .
v_call: TRBV3-1/TRBV3-2

cdr3_aa: CASSPRGTGDRTDTQYF
cdr3_nt: TGCGCCAGCAGCCCACGAGGGACAGGGGACCGCACAGATACGCAGTATTTT
d_call: TRBD1
j_call: TRBJ2-3
clone_size: .
v_call: TRBV4-1

cdr3_aa: CSASGGRNTEAFF
cdr3_nt: TGCAGTGCTAGTGGGGGGCGGAACACTGAAGCTTTCTTT
d_call: .
j_call: TRBJ1-1
clone_size: .
v_call: TRBV20-1

cdr3_aa: CASSLWAEGKEETQYF
cdr3_nt: TGTGCCAGCAGCTTATGGGCTGAGGGAAAGGAAGAGACCCAGTACTTC
d_call: .
j_call: TRBJ2-5
clone_size: .
v_call: TRBV7-6

cdr3_aa: CASSLVRESHYGYTF
cdr3_nt: TGCGCCAGCAGCTTGGTTAGAGAATCACACTATGGCTACACCTTC
d_call: .
j_call: TRBJ1-2
clone_size: .
v_call: TRBV5-1

cdr3_aa: CASSQDLGAIYNEQFF
cdr3_nt: TGTGCCAGCAGCCAAGATCTTGGGGCTATTTACAATGAGCAGTTCTTC
d_call: .
j_call: TRBJ2-1
clone_size: .
v_call: TRBV3-1/TRBV3-2

cdr3_aa: CASSPLAGDNQETQYF
cdr3_nt: TGTGCCAGCAGCCCCCTCGCTGGGGACAACCAAGAGACCCAGTACTTC
d_call: .
j_call: TRBJ2-5
clone_size: .
v_call: TRBV11-2

cdr3_aa: CASSPTGKGANQPQHF
cdr3_nt: TGTGCCAGCAGTCCGACCGGTAAAGGGGCCAATCAGCCCCAGCATTTT
d_call: .
j_call: TRBJ1-5
clone_size: .
v_call: TRBV6-2/TRBV6-3

cdr3_aa: CASRTGPLNTEAFF
cdr3_nt: TGTGCCAGCAGGACAGGGCCCCTGAACACTGAAGCTTTCTTT
d_call: TRBD1
j_call: TRBJ1-1
clone_size: once
v_call: TRBV7-2

cdr3_aa: CASSASGENTIYF
cdr3_nt: TGCGCCAGCAGTGCGAGCGGGGAAAACACCATATATTTT
d_call: .
j_call: TRBJ1-3
clone_size: .
v_call: TRBV10-1

cdr3_aa: CASSQYPGQGVGGYTF
cdr3_nt: TGCGCCAGCAGCCAATACCCGGGACAGGGGGTCGGTGGCTACACCTTC
d_call: TRBD1
j_call: TRBJ1-2
clone_size: .
v_call: TRBV4-1

cdr3_aa: CASSQEGGRSTGELFF
cdr3_nt: TGTGCCAGCAGCCAAGAGGGGGGGAGGAGTACCGGGGAGCTGTTTTTT
d_call: TRBD2
j_call: TRBJ2-2
clone_size: .
v_call: TRBV3-1/TRBV3-2

cdr3_aa: CASSSGRGSDTQYF
cdr3_nt: TGCGCCAGCAGTAGCGGGAGGGGGTCAGATACGCAGTATTTT
d_call: TRBD2
j_call: TRBJ2-3
clone_size: .
v_call: TRBV10-1

cdr3_aa: CASSEAQKFNTGELFF
cdr3_nt: TGTGCCAGCAGTGAAGCCCAAAAATTCAACACCGGGGAGCTGTTTTTT
d_call: .
j_call: TRBJ2-2
clone_size: few
v_call: TRBV2

cdr3_aa: CASSQFQSTGMLAEAFF
cdr3_nt: TGCGCCAGCAGCCAATTTCAAAGTACAGGGATGTTGGCTGAAGCTTTCTTT
d_call: .
j_call: TRBJ1-1
clone_size: few
v_call: TRBV4-1

cdr3_aa: CASRGTSGSSNEQFF
cdr3_nt: TGTGCCAGCAGGGGGACTAGCGGGAGTTCTAATGAGCAGTTCTTC
d_call: TRBD2
j_call: TRBJ2-1
clone_size: .
v_call: TRBV2

cdr3_aa: CASSLTGGYTF
cdr3_nt: TGTGCCAGCAGTTTAACGGGGGGCTACACCTTC
d_call: .
j_call: TRBJ1-2
clone_size: many
v_call: TRBV27